The present TCR beta chain was sequenced within a study of cytomegalovirus exposure and HLA in healthy donors. Study information: The approximately 710 first-cohort repertoires and the approximately 110 validation repertoires shared the same platform, a later analysis reported. Study-wide findings and caveats: TCR sequences were mostly rare, though some public TCRs occurred in many donors. The TCR clusters that emerged in the first cohort tended, a later analysis found, to co-occur in the 120 or so validation repertoires. Through in vitro validation, three CMV-associated chains were shown to be specific for CMV antigens.

A note on this clone: Its antigen is unidentified.

Germline-derived CDR1 and CDR2 are LNHDA and SQIVND (reference sequence). The V segment lost 4 bases and the J segment 5 bases; nucleotides outside the gene matches: 4. This CDR3 spans 13 amino acids. Assay used: immunoSEQ multiplex PCR; TCRdb lists only in-frame clones, some missing. The sample yields 150,000 to 180,000 clones, 80% to 90% seen once. This chain links TRBV19 with TRBJ2-5; 7 bases map to TRBD1. Sequencing input: PBMCs. This receptor was identified in a man younger than 30 in good health and CMV-seropositive. This chain's CDR3 is CASSRQGGETQYF. The CDR3 DNA is TGTGCCAGTAGTAGACAGGGCGGCGAGACCCAGTACTTC.